This TCR beta chain stems from a study of monozygotic twins with inflammatory bowel disease. Findings and limits, study-wide: IBD patients, compared with healthy twins, shared fewer clonotypes with others (especially with disease activity). IBD patients had lower TCRbeta diversity (inverse Simpson) than healthy co-twins. In these data, no single strong IBD-associated signal or clonotype received support.

Two nested PCRs, run for roughly 17 and 9 cycles, were applied to TCRalpha and TCRbeta cDNA. Using the 5' RACE reads, TCRdb records one entry per CDR3 protein without DNA. Recorded for this sample: approximately 160,000 distinct CDR3 sequences. CDR1 is SGHRS and CDR2 is YFSETQ in the germline V gene. CDR3 length equals 15 residues. With regard to this clonotype: Antigen specificity is unknown.

V and J are TRBV5-1 and TRBJ1-1; there is no DNA to check the TCRdb D call of TRBD1. The sequencing input was blood. The TCR comes from a human donor with ulcerative colitis or Crohn's disease, or a healthy co-twin of an affected twin (not recorded which). This CDR3 reads CASSLGGARDTEAFF.